These 4 T cell receptor beta chains came from one sample sequenced in a study of radiotherapy plus CTLA-4 blockade in lung cancer. Here immunoSEQ multiplex PCR was the method, and the copy in TCRdb shows in-frame clones only, minus some. The sample records around 45,000 clones, approximately 76% being singletons. The sample consisted of peripheral blood, taken from a patient treated with radiotherapy plus ipilimumab. The receptors were sampled from a human donor with non-small cell lung cancer who had stable disease on radiotherapy plus ipilimumab.

The gene calls are TRBV7-9 and TRBJ1-1; no clear D gene. The germline CDR1 and CDR2 sequences are SEHNR and FQNEAQ (reference sequence). The V end lost 5 bases, the J end lost 8 bases, and 18 bases lay between the germline ends. This CDR3 region has 14 residues. The CDR3 spells CASSDVTLQVEAFF. As DNA, the CDR3 is TGTGCCAGCAGCGATGTTACTCTCCAGGTGGAAGCTTTCTTT.

This sequence joins TRBV6-1 and TRBJ2-7, with D perhaps TRBD1 or TRBD2 (5 bases each). CDR1 is MNHNS, CDR2 SASEGT, per germline. The ends were cut back, 6 bases at V and 6 bases at J, with 15 bases in the middle. CDR3 size: 13 residues. In DNA form, the CDR3 reads TGTGCCAGCAGCACCTCGGGGCGGTTCGAGCAGTACGTC. Its translation: CASSTSGRFEQYV.

J is TRBJ1-2 and V is TRBV27, with D possibly being TRBD1 (5 bases). The CDR3 loop spans 14 amino acids. Trimming cost V 3 bases and J 4 bases, with 12 bases left between them. Germline V CDR1 and CDR2: MNHEY, SMNVEV (reference sequence). CDR3 DNA: TGTGCCAGCAGTTTTGGGGGGGGTGGCTATGGCTACACCTTC. Residues: CASSFGGGGYGYTF.

The V call is TRBV25-1, the J call TRBJ1-3, with D maybe TRBD1 (5 bases). The V end lost 5 bases, the J end lost 0 bases, and 11 bases lay between the germline ends. The length of the CDR3 is 15 residues. Per the germline V gene, CDR1 is MGHDK and CDR2 is SYGVNS. The CDR3 reads CASSSGLGSGNTIYF. CDR3 nucleotides: TGTGCCAGCAGTTCAGGGTTAGGCTCTGGAAACACCATATATTTT.